Each of the 9 T cell receptor beta chains below was sequenced from the same sample in a study of blood T cell repertoires in COVID-19. Measured with immunoSEQ multiplex PCR; TCRdb has only the in-frame clones, and not every one. In the table there are over 60,000 clones, around 90% of which are singletons. The source material was peripheral blood. Receptor source: a man between 50 and 59 years old with COVID-19, enrolled during active disease.

Here the CDR3 reads CATNRDRSTDTQYF. The CDR3 nucleotides are TGTGCCACTAACCGGGACAGAAGCACAGATACGCAGTATTTT. V usage is TRBV5-4 and J usage is TRBJ2-3; 7 bases fit TRBD1. The germline gives CDR1 SGHNT, CDR2 YYREEE (reference sequence). V lost 9 bases and J lost 0; bases outside the gene matches: 7. The CDR3 consists of 14 residues.

The V call is TRBV19, the J call TRBJ2-7; 8 bases are a match to TRBD1. Germline CDR1 and CDR2: LNHDA and SQIVND (reference sequence). Trimming at V came to 3 bases and at J to 0 bases, leaving 10 bases not matched to a gene. CDR3 length equals 17 residues. CDR3 bases: TGTGCCAGTAGTATTCAATATAGGACAGGGATCTCCTACGAGCAGTACTTC. The encoded protein is CASSIQYRTGISYEQYF.

V gene TRBV28 combines with J gene TRBJ2-3; D is ambiguous. CDR3 length: 13 residues. Trimming removed 6 bases at V and 7 bases at J, with 14 bases between. The germline CDR1 and CDR2 sequences are MDHEN and SYDVKM. The CDR3 DNA sequence: TGTGCCAGCAGGCCTGCGCTGGTAAATACGCAGTATTTT. Protein sequence: CASRPALVNTQYF.

This chain joins TRBV29-1 and TRBJ1-1; D not resolved. V was trimmed by 8 bases and J by 5 bases, leaving 18 bases between them. Germline V lookup: CDR1 SQVTM, CDR2 ANQGSEA. The CDR3 length is 13 residues. CDR3 protein: CSSPGWSSTEAFF. In DNA, the CDR3 is TGCAGCTCTCCCGGGTGGAGTTCGACTGAAGCTTTCTTT.

The chain links TRBV6-6 to TRBJ1-2; D remains ambiguous. V lost 0 bases and J lost 4, with 12 bases in between. CDR3 length: 15 residues. Germline loops: CDR1 MNHNY, CDR2 SVGAGI (reference sequence). Written as DNA, the CDR3 is TGTGCCAGCAGTTACTCCGATCAGGTTTTCTATGGCTACACCTTC. Translation gives CASSYSDQVFYGYTF.

The V call is TRBV7-9, the J call TRBJ1-1; perhaps TRBD1 as D (6 bases). In germline, CDR1 is SEHNR, CDR2 FQNEAQ (reference sequence). The CDR3 is made up of 15 amino acids. The ends were cut back, 2 bases at V and 7 bases at J, with 17 bases in the middle. CDR3 sequence (DNA): TGTGCCAGCAGCTTAAGGGGGGGCCGGCCGATTGAAGCTTTCTTT. Its translation: CASSLRGGRPIEAFF.

The V call is TRBV7-9, the J call TRBJ1-5; D is unclear. In germline, CDR1 is SEHNR, CDR2 FQNEAQ (reference sequence). This CDR3 comprises 14 residues. Trimming took 1 base from V and 6 from J, leaving 10 bases between them. CDR3 in DNA: TGTGCCAGCAGCTTAGGGGCAGGCTCTCAGCCCCAGCATTTT. Encoded protein: CASSLGAGSQPQHF.

The chain uses TRBV3-1 (or the pseudogene TRBV3-2) and TRBJ1-3, with D unclear. Deletions cut 1 base from V and 7 bases from J, with 11 bases between. Germline values: CDR1 LGHDT, CDR2 YNNKEL (reference sequence). The CDR3 has 14 residues. The DNA for the CDR3 is TGTGCCAGCAGCCAAGGGGCAGGAGGGAACACCATATATTTT. It yields the protein CASSQGAGGNTIYF.

The chain combines TRBV19 with TRBJ2-5, with 11 bases that match TRBD2. The CDR3 loop spans 17 amino acids. CDR1 and CDR2 (germline): LNHDA, SQIVND (reference sequence). V gave up 0 bases and J gave up 5 bases; unmatched junction bases: 8. The CDR3 nucleotides read TGTGCCAGTAGTATAGACACCACTAGCGGGAGCGAGGAGACCCAGTACTTC. Amino acid sequence: CASSIDTTSGSEETQYF.